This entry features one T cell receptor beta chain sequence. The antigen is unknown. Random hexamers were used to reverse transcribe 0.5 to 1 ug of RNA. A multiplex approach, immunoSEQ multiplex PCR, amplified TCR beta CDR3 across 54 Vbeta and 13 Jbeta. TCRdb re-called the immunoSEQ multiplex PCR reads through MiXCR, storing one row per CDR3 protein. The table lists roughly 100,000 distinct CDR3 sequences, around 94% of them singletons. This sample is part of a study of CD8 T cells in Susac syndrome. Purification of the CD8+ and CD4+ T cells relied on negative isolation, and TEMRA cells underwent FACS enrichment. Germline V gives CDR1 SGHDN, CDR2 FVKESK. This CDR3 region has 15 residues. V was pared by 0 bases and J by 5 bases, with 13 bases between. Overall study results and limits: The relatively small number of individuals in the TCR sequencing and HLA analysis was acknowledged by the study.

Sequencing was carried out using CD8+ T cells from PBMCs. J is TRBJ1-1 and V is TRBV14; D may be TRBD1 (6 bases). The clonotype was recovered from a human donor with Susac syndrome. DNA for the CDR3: TGTGCCAGCAGCCAAGATCCGGGGGCAAGAACTGAAGCTTTCTTT. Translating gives CASSQDPGARTEAFF.